The rows below give T cell receptor beta chains drawn from one sample of a study of T cell clonotyping in hematopoietic cell transplantation. Here immunoSEQ multiplex PCR was the method, and the copy in TCRdb shows in-frame clones only, minus some. The sample lists around 17,000 clones; about 93% were seen once. Sequencing was done on a sample of peripheral blood mononuclear cells. The receptor set was obtained from a man between 40 and 49 years old in good health. Some clones in this sample may be carry-over from other donors' samples. The CDR3 runs from the conserved cysteine through the conserved F or W. The D gene is left open where the match is weak. Clone size, where shown, is once, few, many, or a class for clones that have expanded.

clone_size: .
j_call: TRBJ2-3
v_call: TRBV14
d_call: TRBD1
cdr3_nt: TGTGCCAGCAGCCAACTTACAGGGGGGTCAGATACGCAGTATTTT
cdr3_aa: CASSQLTGGSDTQYF

clone_size: .
j_call: TRBJ2-1
v_call: TRBV5-1
d_call: TRBD2
cdr3_nt: TGCGCCAGCAGCACCATAGCGGGGGGCTCCTACAATGAGCAGTTCTTC
cdr3_aa: CASSTIAGGSYNEQFF

clone_size: .
j_call: TRBJ1-1
v_call: TRBV19
d_call: .
cdr3_nt: TGTGCCAGTAGTATACCGGCCTATAACACTGAAGCTTTCTTT
cdr3_aa: CASSIPAYNTEAFF

clone_size: .
j_call: TRBJ1-1
v_call: TRBV4-2
d_call: TRBD1
cdr3_nt: TGTGCCAGCAGCCACCTTACAGGGGGCACTGAAGCTTTCTTT
cdr3_aa: CASSHLTGGTEAFF

clone_size: once
j_call: TRBJ1-1
v_call: TRBV30
d_call: .
cdr3_nt: TGTGCCTGGAGTAGGCACCTCACTGAAGCTTTCTTT
cdr3_aa: CAWSRHLTEAFF

clone_size: .
j_call: TRBJ1-5
v_call: TRBV7-2
d_call: .
cdr3_nt: TGTGCCAGCAGCTTAGGGCCGACAGGCGGCTATAGCAATCAGCCCCAGCATTTT
cdr3_aa: CASSLGPTGGYSNQPQHF

clone_size: .
j_call: TRBJ1-2
v_call: TRBV9
d_call: TRBD1
cdr3_nt: TGTGCCAGCAGCGTGGGGACAGGGAAGACGAATGGCTACACCTTC
cdr3_aa: CASSVGTGKTNGYTF

clone_size: .
j_call: TRBJ1-1
v_call: TRBV6-5
d_call: .
cdr3_nt: TGTGCCAGCACCTCGGGGCAGTTCGTTTTCTTT
cdr3_aa: CASTSGQFVFF

clone_size: once
j_call: TRBJ2-2
v_call: TRBV30
d_call: TRBD2
cdr3_nt: TGTGCCTGGACGACTAGCGGGTACACCGGGGAGCTGTTTTTT
cdr3_aa: CAWTTSGYTGELFF

clone_size: .
j_call: TRBJ2-1
v_call: TRBV2
d_call: TRBD2
cdr3_nt: TGTGCCAGCAGTGAAGGGAGCGGGGGGCCTTACAATGAGCAGTTCTTC
cdr3_aa: CASSEGSGGPYNEQFF

clone_size: .
j_call: TRBJ2-1
v_call: TRBV29-1
d_call: .
cdr3_nt: TGCAGCGTTGAAGTAGGGGGTACTGAGCAGTTCTTC
cdr3_aa: CSVEVGGTEQFF

clone_size: .
j_call: TRBJ2-2
v_call: TRBV5-1
d_call: TRBD2
cdr3_nt: TGCGCCAGCAGCTTGGGTGTGGGACTAGCGGGGGGGCTGAAGGTCGGGGAGCTGTTTTTT
cdr3_aa: CASSLGVGLAGGLKVGELFF

clone_size: .
j_call: TRBJ1-2
v_call: TRBV30
d_call: .
cdr3_nt: TGTGCCTGGAGTGTAGGGGTGGTATCGAGCTACACCTTC
cdr3_aa: CAWSVGVVSSYTF

clone_size: .
j_call: TRBJ2-7
v_call: TRBV7-2
d_call: TRBD1
cdr3_nt: TGTGCCAGCAGCTTGGGGGTTGGACAGGGGGTCAACGAGCAGTACTTC
cdr3_aa: CASSLGVGQGVNEQYF

clone_size: .
j_call: TRBJ1-1
v_call: TRBV21-1
d_call: .
cdr3_nt: TGTGCCAGCAGCCAAAGAGGGGTACAGGGGAAGAACACTGAAGCTTTCTTT
cdr3_aa: CASSQRGVQGKNTEAFF

clone_size: .
j_call: TRBJ1-3
v_call: TRBV5-4
d_call: TRBD1
cdr3_nt: TGTGCCAGCACTAGACAGGGGGCTGGAAACACCATATATTTT
cdr3_aa: CASTRQGAGNTIYF

clone_size: .
j_call: TRBJ2-5
v_call: TRBV27
d_call: TRBD2
cdr3_nt: TGTGCCAGCAGTTTATCCCTTCTAGCGGGAGGCCGAGAGACCCAGTACTTC
cdr3_aa: CASSLSLLAGGRETQYF

clone_size: .
j_call: TRBJ1-2
v_call: TRBV19
d_call: TRBD1
cdr3_nt: TGTGCCAGTAGTACACAACAGGGGGCCAAAGGCTACACCTTC
cdr3_aa: CASSTQQGAKGYTF

clone_size: .
j_call: TRBJ2-1
v_call: TRBV2
d_call: TRBD1
cdr3_nt: TGTGCCAGCAGTGAAGCGGCTCCGGGACAGGGAACGTATGAGCAGTTCTTC
cdr3_aa: CASSEAAPGQGTYEQFF

clone_size: .
j_call: TRBJ2-7
v_call: TRBV6-5
d_call: .
cdr3_nt: TGTGCCAGCAGTTACGGGGCAGGGGCCAGCTCCTACGAGCAGTACTTC
cdr3_aa: CASSYGAGASSYEQYF

clone_size: .
j_call: TRBJ2-1
v_call: TRBV2
d_call: TRBD1
cdr3_nt: TGTGCCAGCAGTGATCAGGGGGCTAATGAGCAGTTCTTC
cdr3_aa: CASSDQGANEQFF

clone_size: .
j_call: TRBJ2-5
v_call: TRBV7-2
d_call: .
cdr3_nt: TGTGCCAGCAGCTCTCCCCAAGAGACCCAGTACTTC
cdr3_aa: CASSSPQETQYF

clone_size: .
j_call: TRBJ2-7
v_call: TRBV2
d_call: TRBD1
cdr3_nt: TGTGCCAGCAGTGGAGGACAGGGGTTGGCCTACGAGCAGTACTTC
cdr3_aa: CASSGGQGLAYEQYF

clone_size: .
j_call: TRBJ1-1
v_call: TRBV4-1
d_call: TRBD1
cdr3_nt: TGCGCCAGCAGCCCCCTACTAGGGGGCAACACTGAAGCTTTCTTT
cdr3_aa: CASSPLLGGNTEAFF

clone_size: .
j_call: TRBJ1-1
v_call: TRBV6-6
d_call: TRBD1
cdr3_nt: TGTGCCAGCAGTTACAGGGACAGGGGTACTGAAGCTTTCTTT
cdr3_aa: CASSYRDRGTEAFF